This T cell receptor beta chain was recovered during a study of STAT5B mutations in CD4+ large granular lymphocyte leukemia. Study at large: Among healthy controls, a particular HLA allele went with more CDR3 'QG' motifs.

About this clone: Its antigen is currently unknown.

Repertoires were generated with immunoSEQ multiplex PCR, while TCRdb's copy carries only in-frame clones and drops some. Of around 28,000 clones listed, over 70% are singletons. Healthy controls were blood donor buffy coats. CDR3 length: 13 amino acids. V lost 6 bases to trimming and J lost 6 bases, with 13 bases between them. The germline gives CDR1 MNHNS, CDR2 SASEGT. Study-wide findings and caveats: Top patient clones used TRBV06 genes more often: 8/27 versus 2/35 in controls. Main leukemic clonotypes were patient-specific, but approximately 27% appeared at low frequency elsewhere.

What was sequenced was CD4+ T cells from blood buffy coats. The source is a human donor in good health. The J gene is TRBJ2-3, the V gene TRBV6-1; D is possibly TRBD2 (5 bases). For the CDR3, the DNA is TGTGCCAGCAGAACCCTATTAGCGGATACGCAGTATTTT. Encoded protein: CASRTLLADTQYF.